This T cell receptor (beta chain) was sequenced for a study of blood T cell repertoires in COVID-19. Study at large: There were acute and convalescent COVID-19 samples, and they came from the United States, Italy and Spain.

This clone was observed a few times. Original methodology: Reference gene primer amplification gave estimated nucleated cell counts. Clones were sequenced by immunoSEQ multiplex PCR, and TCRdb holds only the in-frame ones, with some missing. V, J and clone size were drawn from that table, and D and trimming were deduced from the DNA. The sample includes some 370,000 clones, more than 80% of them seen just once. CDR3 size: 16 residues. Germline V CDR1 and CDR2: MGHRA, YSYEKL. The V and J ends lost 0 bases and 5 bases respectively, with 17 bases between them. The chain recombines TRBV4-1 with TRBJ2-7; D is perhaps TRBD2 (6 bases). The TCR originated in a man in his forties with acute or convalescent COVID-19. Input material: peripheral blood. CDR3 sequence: CASSQDYPGVLHEQYF. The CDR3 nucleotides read TGCGCCAGCAGCCAAGATTATCCGGGAGTCTTACACGAGCAGTACTTC.